Listed below are T cell receptor beta chains from one sample, sequenced in a study of blood T cell repertoires in COVID-19. Clones were read by immunoSEQ multiplex PCR, and TCRdb kept only the in-frame ones, dropping some. Altogether about 180,000 clones are present, 80% being singletons, with the ten largest covering about an eighth. Sequencing input: PBMCs or T cells enriched from blood (not recorded which). The receptors come from a man aged 55 to 69 who had been exposed to COVID-19. The CDR3 runs from the conserved cysteine through the conserved F or W.

V gene,J gene,CDR3 protein
TRBV6-5,TRBJ1-1,CASMRGQGFAEAFF
TRBV11-2,TRBJ1-2,CASSFGGVGYGYTF
TRBV6-1,TRBJ2-7,CASSESRVSEQYF
TRBV7-6,TRBJ2-2,CASSFLNWALKDTGELFF
TRBV29-1,TRBJ2-7,CSVKGQGASYEQYF
TRBV6-4,TRBJ2-3,CASSRAAGTSGSLFYF
TRBV6-5,TRBJ2-7,CASSYSTGYEQYF
TRBV24-1,TRBJ1-4,CATSDPGTVNEKLFF
TRBV13,TRBJ2-3,CASSMLAGLGDTQYF
TRBV12-3/TRBV12-4,TRBJ2-1,CASAINEQFF
TRBV27,TRBJ2-1,CASSSSGRVGNEQFF
TRBV12-3/TRBV12-4,TRBJ1-1,CASSLNGDTEAFF
TRBV30,TRBJ2-7,CAWSGRQGGYEQYF